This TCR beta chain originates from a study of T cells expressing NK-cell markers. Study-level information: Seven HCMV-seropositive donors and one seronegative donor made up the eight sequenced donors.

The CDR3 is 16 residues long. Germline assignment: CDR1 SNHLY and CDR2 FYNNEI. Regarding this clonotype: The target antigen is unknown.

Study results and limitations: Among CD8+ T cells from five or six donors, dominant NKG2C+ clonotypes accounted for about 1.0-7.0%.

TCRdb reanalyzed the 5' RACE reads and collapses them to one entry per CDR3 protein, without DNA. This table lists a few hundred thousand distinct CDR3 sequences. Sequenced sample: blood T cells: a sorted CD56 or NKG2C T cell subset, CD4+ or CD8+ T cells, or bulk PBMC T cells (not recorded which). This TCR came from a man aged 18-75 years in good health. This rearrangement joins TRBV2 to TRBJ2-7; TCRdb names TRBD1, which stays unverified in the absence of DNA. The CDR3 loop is CASSEARNRGRDEQYF.